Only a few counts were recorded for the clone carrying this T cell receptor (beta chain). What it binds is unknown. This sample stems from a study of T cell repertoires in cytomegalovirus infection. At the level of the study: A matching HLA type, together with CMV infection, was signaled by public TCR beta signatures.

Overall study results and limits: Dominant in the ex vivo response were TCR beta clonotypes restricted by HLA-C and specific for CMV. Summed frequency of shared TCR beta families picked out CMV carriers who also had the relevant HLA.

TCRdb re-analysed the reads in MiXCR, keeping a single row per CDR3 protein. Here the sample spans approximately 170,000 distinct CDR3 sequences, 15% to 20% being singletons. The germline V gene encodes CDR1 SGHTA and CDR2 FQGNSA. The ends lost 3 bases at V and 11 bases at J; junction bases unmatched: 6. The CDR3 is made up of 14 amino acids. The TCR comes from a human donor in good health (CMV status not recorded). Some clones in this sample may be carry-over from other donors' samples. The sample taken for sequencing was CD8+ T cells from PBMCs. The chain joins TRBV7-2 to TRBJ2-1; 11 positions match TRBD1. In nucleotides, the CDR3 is TGTGCCAGCAGCTTCCGGGACAGGGGGGATAAGCAGTTCTTC. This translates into CASSFRDRGDKQFF.